This TCR beta chain was recovered during a study of blood T cell repertoires in COVID-19. Turning to the study itself: Samples came from the United States, Italy and Spain, spanning acute and convalescent COVID-19. In each case, the material was cDNA or gDNA derived from T cells, B-cell-depleted T cells, or PBMCs.

This CDR3 comprises 20 residues. V shed 1 base, J shed 0 bases, and the junction held 17 bases outside the gene matches. From germline, CDR1 is MDHEN and CDR2 SYDVKM. Under the authors' procedure: Estimates of nucleated cell counts were drawn from the amplification of reference gene primers. TCRdb keeps only in-frame clones here, not all; method: immunoSEQ multiplex PCR. D and trimming were read from the DNA, whereas the V and J calls and clone size are those reported in that table. The table has about 210,000 clones, 84% seen once. The TCR was taken from a woman aged 50 to 65 with active or convalescent COVID-19. This rearrangement joins TRBV28 to TRBJ1-1, with 7 bases aligning to TRBD1. Specimen: peripheral blood. CDR3 sequence (DNA): TGTGCCAGCAGTTTATCCCTAAGGGGGCCGGGTCCACGCATGAACACTGAAGCTTTCTTT. It encodes CASSLSLRGPGPRMNTEAFF. Variable domain in full (rest from reference TRBV28 and TRBJ1-1): DVKVTQSSRYLVKRTGEKVFLECVQDMDHENMFWYRQDPGLGLRLIYFSYDVKMKEKGDIPEGYSVSREKKERFSLILESASTNQTSMYLCASSLSLRGPGPRMNTEAFFGQGTRLTVV.